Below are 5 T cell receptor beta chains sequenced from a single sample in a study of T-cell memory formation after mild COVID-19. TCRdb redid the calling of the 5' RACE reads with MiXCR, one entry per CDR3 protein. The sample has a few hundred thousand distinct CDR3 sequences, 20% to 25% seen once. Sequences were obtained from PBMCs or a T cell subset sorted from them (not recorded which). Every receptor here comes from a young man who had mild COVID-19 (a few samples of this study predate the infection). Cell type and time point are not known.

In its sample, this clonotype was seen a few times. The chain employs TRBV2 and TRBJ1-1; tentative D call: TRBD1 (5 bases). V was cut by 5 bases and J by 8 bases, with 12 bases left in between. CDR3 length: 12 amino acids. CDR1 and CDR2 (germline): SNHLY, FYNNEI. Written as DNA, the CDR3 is TGTGCCAGCAGTTTCGGGGCATTAGAAGCTTTCTTT. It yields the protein CASSFGALEAFF. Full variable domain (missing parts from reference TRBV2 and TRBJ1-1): EPEVTQTPSHQVTQMGQEVILRCVPISNHLYFYWYRQILGQKVEFLVSFYNNEISEKSEIFDDQFSVERPDGSNFTLKIRSTKLEDSAMYFCASSFGALEAFFGQGTRLTVV.

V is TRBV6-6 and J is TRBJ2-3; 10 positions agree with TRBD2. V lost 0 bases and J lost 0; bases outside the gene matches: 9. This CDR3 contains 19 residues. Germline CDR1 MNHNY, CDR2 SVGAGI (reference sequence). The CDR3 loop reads CASSYSMASGGTSTDTQYF. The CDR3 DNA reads TGTGCCAGCAGTTACTCGATGGCTAGCGGGGGTACTAGCACAGATACGCAGTATTTT.

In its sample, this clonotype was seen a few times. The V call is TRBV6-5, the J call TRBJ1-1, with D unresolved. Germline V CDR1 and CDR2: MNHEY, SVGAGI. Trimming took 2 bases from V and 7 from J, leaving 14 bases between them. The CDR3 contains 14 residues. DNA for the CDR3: TGTGCCAGCAGTTACCGCGGTTTATCGGATGAAGCTTTCTTT. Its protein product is CASSYRGLSDEAFF.

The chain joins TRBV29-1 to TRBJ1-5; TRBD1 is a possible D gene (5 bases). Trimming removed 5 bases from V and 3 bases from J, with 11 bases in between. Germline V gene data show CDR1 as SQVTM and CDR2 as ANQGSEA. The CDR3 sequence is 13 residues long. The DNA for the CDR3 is TGCAGCGTTCGGGACGGCTCCAATCAGCCCCAGCATTTT. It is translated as CSVRDGSNQPQHF.

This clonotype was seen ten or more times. The CDR3 region has the DNA TGCGCCAGCAGCTTTTCAGGGGACTATGGCTACACCTTC. Translation: CASSFSGDYGYTF. The chain has TRBV5-1 and TRBJ1-2; maybe TRBD1 (6 bases). V lost 2 bases, J lost 3 bases, and 8 bases lay in between. Germline-derived CDR1 and CDR2 are SGHRS and YFSETQ. The CDR3 spans 13 residues.